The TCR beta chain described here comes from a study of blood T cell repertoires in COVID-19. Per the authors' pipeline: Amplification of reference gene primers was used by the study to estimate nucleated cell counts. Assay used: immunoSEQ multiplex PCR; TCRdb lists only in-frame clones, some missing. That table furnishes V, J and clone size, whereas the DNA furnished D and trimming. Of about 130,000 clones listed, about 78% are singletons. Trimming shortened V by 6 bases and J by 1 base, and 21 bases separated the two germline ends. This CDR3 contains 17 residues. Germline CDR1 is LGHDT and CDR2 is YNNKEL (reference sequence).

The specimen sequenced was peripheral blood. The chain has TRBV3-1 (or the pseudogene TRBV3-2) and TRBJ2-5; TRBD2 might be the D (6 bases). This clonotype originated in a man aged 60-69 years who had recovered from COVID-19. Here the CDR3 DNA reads TGTGCCAGCAGAAAAGTTTACGGGGAGGCTTTCCAAGAGACCCAGTACTTC. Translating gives CASRKVYGEAFQETQYF.